Below are 23 T cell receptor beta chains sequenced from a single sample in a study of spatial heterogeneity in lung cancer. Whole-study findings and limits: The study found that expanded intratumoral alpha and beta TCR counts tracked tumor mutation counts.

TCRdb fed the 5' RACE reads into MiXCR, producing one record per CDR3 protein. This table has about 16,000 distinct CDR3 sequences, about 6.1% appearing once. Time point here: sample taken at primary tumor resection. What these receptors recognize is not known. Material: lung tumor tissue, obtained at surgery. These receptor sequences come from a female donor with early-stage non-small cell lung cancer.

This clonotype was detected ten times or more. This beta chain is a stray sequence in a library constructed for alpha chains; its clone size is not meaningful. This sequence joins TRBV28 and TRBJ2-7; D may be TRBD1 (5 bases). The CDR3 extends over 13 amino acids. V lost 5 bases and J lost 4, with 12 bases in between. Germline assignment: CDR1 MDHEN and CDR2 SYDVKM. The CDR3 DNA sequence: TGTGCCAGCAGTCTAGGGGCCATGTACGAGCAGTACTTC. Translation: CASSLGAMYEQYF.

This clonotype occurred many times. Found in a library prepared for alpha chains, this beta chain is an off-target read, and its abundance has little meaning. The genes are TRBV20-1 and TRBJ2-7; TRBD1 aligns across 9 bases. The germline V gene has CDR1 DFQATT and CDR2 SNEGSKA (reference sequence). V lost 5 bases and J lost 7; bases outside the gene matches: 15. This CDR3 is 15 amino acids long. The CDR3 here is CSARDRVLPTGEQYF. In DNA form, the CDR3 reads TGCAGTGCTCGGGACAGGGTCCTCCCAACGGGGGAGCAGTACTTC.

This clonotype occurred many times. This beta chain is off target for a library built for alpha chains, so its abundance means little. The gene calls are TRBV19 and TRBJ1-2; 7 nucleotides match TRBD1. CDR3 size: 16 residues. In germline, CDR1 is LNHDA, CDR2 SQIVND (reference sequence). With V trimmed by 4 bases and J by 0 bases, 8 bases remained unmatched. The CDR3 spells CASSNSGTDSNYGYTF. The CDR3 DNA is TGTGCCAGTAGTAATTCCGGGACAGACTCTAACTATGGCTACACCTTC.

This clonotype was detected many times. This beta chain is a stray sequence in a library constructed for alpha chains; its clone size is not meaningful. Written as DNA, the CDR3 is TGCAGCGTTGAAAAGGGTGTAGGTGAGCAGTTCTTC. Its translation: CSVEKGVGEQFF. The chain joins TRBV29-1 to TRBJ2-1; D call uncertain. V lost 2 bases to trimming and J lost 9 bases, with 11 bases between them. The CDR3 is made up of 12 amino acids. CDR1 is SQVTM, CDR2 ANQGSEA, per germline.

This clonotype was counted at least ten times. This beta chain appears as a stray read in a library generated for alpha chains; its size is not informative. The chain uses TRBV28 and TRBJ1-4, with a weak D call TRBD1 (6 bases). The CDR3 has 15 amino acids. V was shortened by 2 bases and J by 7 bases, with 14 bases between the two germline ends. Germline assignment: CDR1 MDHEN and CDR2 SYDVKM. CDR3 sequence (DNA): TGTGCCAGCAGTTTAGTTTCAGGGGCCGGTGAAAAACTGTTTTTT. Its protein product is CASSLVSGAGEKLFF. Looking up the rest from reference TRBV28 and TRBJ1-4 gives the full variable domain: DVKVTQSSRYLVKRTGEKVFLECVQDMDHENMFWYRQDPGLGLRLIYFSYDVKMKEKGDIPEGYSVSREKKERFSLILESASTNQTSMYLCASSLVSGAGEKLFFGSGTQLSVL.

This clonotype was detected ten times or more. Found in a library prepared for alpha chains, this beta chain is an off-target read, and its abundance has little meaning. This chain connects TRBV12-3 or TRBV12-4 to TRBJ2-2, with 7 bases aligning to TRBD2. This CDR3 is 14 amino acids long. Unmatched junction bases numbered 1, after V lost 2 bases and J lost 4 bases. In DNA form, the CDR3 reads TGTGCCAGCAGTTTATCGGGAGGCACCGGGGAGCTGTTTTTT. Residues: CASSLSGGTGELFF.

A remark on this clonotype: Within a library made for alpha chains, this beta chain is off target, and its count is uninformative. The chain carries TRBV5-1 and TRBJ2-3, with 10 bases aligning to TRBD1. The CDR3 has 15 amino acids. Losses at the gene ends were 3 bases for V and 5 bases for J; bases not matched to a gene: 6. Germline CDR1 SGHRS, CDR2 YFSETQ. CDR3: CASSSDRGPGDTQYF. The DNA of the CDR3 is TGCGCCAGCAGCTCCGACAGGGGGCCAGGAGATACGCAGTATTTT.

To note about this clonotype: As an off-target read in a library built for alpha chains, this beta chain has a frequency of little significance. The V call is TRBV6-1, the J call TRBJ2-3; TRBD2 matches at 13 bases. The V and J ends lost 5 bases and 3 bases, in that order; junction bases with no gene match: 2. This CDR3 region has 15 residues. Germline V gene sequence: CDR1 MNHNS, CDR2 SASEGT. CDR3 sequence reads: CASSRTSGRTDTQYF. Here the CDR3 DNA reads TGTGCCAGCAGTAGGACTAGCGGGAGAACAGATACGCAGTATTTT.

This clonotype has a count of ten or more. This beta chain was picked up by a library intended for alpha chains and is off target, so its count carries little meaning. J is TRBJ2-3 and V is TRBV12-3 or TRBV12-4, with D unclear. This CDR3 region has 14 residues. Deletions cut 1 base from V and 1 base from J, with 6 bases between. CDR3 nucleotide sequence: TGTGCCAGCAGTTTAGACGGACGCACAGATACGCAGTATTTT. This gives the protein CASSLDGRTDTQYF.

This clonotype was seen repeatedly, ten times or more. Because this beta chain is a stray read in a library intended to capture alpha chains, its abundance should not be given much weight. The chain has TRBV18 and TRBJ2-1; 7 nucleotides align to TRBD2. V was clipped by 1 base and J by 2 bases; unmatched bases: 2. From germline, CDR1 is KGHSH and CDR2 LQKENI. This CDR3 comprises 15 residues. The CDR3 here is CASSPLAGAYNEQFF. The CDR3 coding sequence is TGTGCCAGCTCACCACTCGCGGGGGCCTACAATGAGCAGTTCTTC.

This clonotype has more than one count but fewer than ten. This beta chain represents an off-target read in a library built for alpha chains; its size is of limited meaning. The CDR3 region is CASSHSGQGQEKLFF. Here the CDR3 DNA reads TGTGCCAGCAGCCACTCGGGACAGGGTCAAGAAAAACTGTTTTTT. The chain employs TRBV3-1 and TRBJ1-4, with 9 bases lining up with TRBD1. The CDR3 runs 15 residues. Germline CDR1 reads LGHDT; CDR2 reads YNNKEL (reference sequence). Trimming cost V 3 bases and J 8 bases; bases outside gene matches: 7.

This clonotype was seen at least ten times. In a library made to pick up alpha chains, this beta chain is a stray read with a size that means little. This chain links TRBV27 with TRBJ2-2, with 13 positions matching TRBD2. The CDR3 runs to 17 residues. Germline CDR1 MNHEY, CDR2 SMNVEV (reference sequence). V gave up 7 bases and J gave up 6 bases; unmatched junction bases: 11. The CDR3 reads CASKELAGGPSAGELFF. The CDR3 nucleotides read TGTGCCAGCAAGGAACTAGCGGGAGGGCCGTCGGCCGGGGAGCTGTTTTTT.

This clonotype came up many times. This beta chain is off target for a library built for alpha chains, so its abundance means little. The CDR3, as DNA: TGCAGCGTTGACAGGGGCCTCGATGTCCTGACTTTC. Its protein is CSVDRGLDVLTF. The J gene is TRBJ2-6, the V gene TRBV29-1; tentatively, D is TRBD1 (6 bases). Trimming stripped 3 bases from V and 13 bases from J, with 13 bases between. This CDR3 has 12 amino acids. Germline assignment: CDR1 SQVTM and CDR2 ANQGSEA.

At least ten counts were recorded for this clonotype. With the library built for alpha chains, this beta chain is off target and its frequency is not meaningful. The chain has TRBV27 and TRBJ2-3; tentative D call: TRBD1 (5 bases). CDR3 length equals 15 residues. CDR1 and CDR2 (germline): MNHEY, SMNVEV (reference sequence). The ends were cut back, 0 bases at V and 5 bases at J, with 12 bases in the middle. CDR3 residues: CASSLSQGRVDTQYF. The CDR3 DNA reads TGTGCCAGCAGTTTATCTCAGGGCCGGGTAGATACGCAGTATTTT.

By sample fraction, this clonotype is medium-sized. The library was prepared for alpha chains; this beta chain is a stray read, so its frequency means little. The CDR3 DNA reads TGTGCCAGCTCCCGCGAGGCGAATCAGCCCCAGCATTTT. It translates to CASSREANQPQHF. This chain joins TRBV9 and TRBJ1-5; D is unclear. V lost 7 bases to trimming and J lost 4 bases, with 12 bases between them. Germline assignment: CDR1 SGDLS and CDR2 YYNGEE. The length of the CDR3 is 13 residues.

This clonotype is deemed medium-sized. Being off target in a library aimed at alpha chains, this beta chain has a size of little meaning. The chain links TRBV13 to TRBJ2-5, with TRBD2 identical over 12 bases. J lost 2 bases, V lost 0 bases, and 4 bases had no gene match. Germline values: CDR1 PRHDT, CDR2 FYEKMQ (reference sequence). CDR3 length: 17 amino acids. In nucleotides, the CDR3 is TGTGCCAGCAGCTTAGGCCCCGGACTAGCGGGACAAGAGACCCAGTACTTC. Protein sequence: CASSLGPGLAGQETQYF.

This clonotype was picked up many times. For a library built for alpha chains, this beta chain is a stray read; little rests on its size. CDR3 coding DNA: TGTGCCAGCAGCCCGGAAGTCTCTAATGAAAAACTGTTTTTT. Encoded protein: CASSPEVSNEKLFF. This chain uses TRBV7-6 with TRBJ1-4; no reliable D call. The CDR3 is 14 residues long. Germline V gene sequence: CDR1 SGHVS, CDR2 FNYEAQ. The ends were cut back, 5 bases at V and 3 bases at J, with 10 bases in the middle.

Within the sample, this clonotype is medium-sized (0.01 to 0.1%). Because this beta chain is a stray read in a library intended to capture alpha chains, its abundance should not be given much weight. The chain is built from TRBV16 and TRBJ1-2, with 9 bases aligning to TRBD1. There are 18 residues in the CDR3. Germline assignment: CDR1 KGHSY and CDR2 FQNENV. V gave up 4 bases and J gave up 2 bases; unmatched junction bases: 14. The CDR3 DNA reads as TGTGCCAGCAGCCCATATGTGAGGGGGACAGGGACGAACTATGGCTACACCTTC. Translation gives CASSPYVRGTGTNYGYTF.

In its sample, this clonotype was seen many times. Since it is a stray read in a library aimed at alpha chains, this beta chain has a size that is not meaningful. The chain has TRBV4-2 and TRBJ2-1; 7 positions match TRBD2. Trimming cost V 4 bases and J 6 bases; bases outside gene matches: 9. The CDR3 totals 15 residues. CDR1 LGHNA and CDR2 YNFKEQ come from the germline V gene. The CDR3 here is CASSLWPSGANEQFF. The CDR3 DNA sequence: TGTGCCAGCAGCCTTTGGCCTAGCGGAGCCAATGAGCAGTTCTTC.

By sample fraction, this clonotype is medium-sized. This beta chain is a stray read from a library made for alpha chains; its abundance is not meaningful. The V call is TRBV6-5, the J call TRBJ1-5; tentative D call: TRBD1 (5 bases). The length of the CDR3 is 13 residues. Trimming pared 4 bases from V and 6 bases from J, leaving 10 bases between. Germline-derived CDR1 and CDR2 are MNHEY and SVGAGI. CDR3 coding DNA: TGTGCCAGCAGTTTGGGGACCGGTCAGCCCCAGCATTTT. As protein: CASSLGTGQPQHF.

This clonotype has only a few counts. The library was built for alpha chains, so this beta chain is an off-target read and its size means little. The rearrangement links TRBV12-3 or TRBV12-4 to TRBJ1-5, with D unresolved. Trimming took 6 bases from V and 2 from J, leaving 5 bases between them. This CDR3 is 12 amino acids long. This CDR3 reads CASSQGNQPQHF. DNA of the CDR3: TGTGCCAGCAGCCAGGGCAATCAGCCCCAGCATTTT.

On this clonotype itself: The size of this beta chain means little, since it is a stray read in a library made for alpha chains. The rearrangement links TRBV6-6 to TRBJ1-4; no firm D call. CDR1 MNHNY and CDR2 SVGAGI come from the germline V gene (reference sequence). This CDR3 has 15 amino acids. V was cut by 2 bases and J by 1 base, with 8 bases left in between. As DNA, the CDR3 is TGTGCCAGCAGTTACCGCGCGGAAACTAATGAAAAACTGTTTTTT. As protein: CASSYRAETNEKLFF.

This clonotype has at least ten counts. This beta chain was picked up by a library intended for alpha chains and is off target, so its count carries little meaning. The chain carries TRBV12-3 or TRBV12-4 and TRBJ1-5; D call uncertain. V was clipped by 1 base and J by 4 bases, with 8 bases between them. The CDR3 is 14 residues long. CDR3 protein: CASSLVAENQPQHF. The CDR3 nucleotides read TGTGCCAGCAGTTTAGTAGCAGAGAATCAGCCCCAGCATTTT.